Listed below are T cell receptor beta chains from one sample, sequenced in a study of blood T cell repertoires in COVID-19. Method: immunoSEQ multiplex PCR; TCRdb's copy keeps in-frame clones and lacks some. This sample yields roughly 290,000 clones, of which around 87% are seen a single time; around 7.8% belongs to the top ten. The sample was peripheral blood. The receptors stem from a woman aged 45-59 years who had recovered from COVID-19. CDR3s include the opening cysteine and the closing phenylalanine or tryptophan. Each record gives: J gene, V gene, D gene, clone size, CDR3 protein, CDR3 DNA. D genes are given only for firm matches. Size is omitted from some rows. Given values are once, few, many or a class for expanded clones.

J gene: TRBJ1-1
V gene: TRBV30
D gene: .
clone size: once
CDR3 protein: CAWSVPGSGNAFF
CDR3 DNA: TGTGCCTGGAGCGTCCCGGGCAGCGGTAACGCTTTCTTT

J gene: TRBJ2-5
V gene: TRBV28
D gene: TRBD2
clone size: .
CDR3 protein: CASSFWRRGDQETQYF
CDR3 DNA: TGTGCCAGCAGTTTCTGGCGGCGGGGGGACCAAGAGACCCAGTACTTC

J gene: TRBJ2-1
V gene: TRBV9
D gene: TRBD2
clone size: .
CDR3 protein: CASSPLGTSEVTKQFF
CDR3 DNA: TGTGCCAGCAGCCCCCTGGGGACTAGCGAAGTGACGAAGCAGTTCTTC

J gene: TRBJ2-3
V gene: TRBV29-1
D gene: TRBD1
clone size: once
CDR3 protein: CSVEGDRTSTDTQYF
CDR3 DNA: TGCAGCGTTGAGGGGGACAGAACTAGCACAGATACGCAGTATTTT

J gene: TRBJ2-1
V gene: TRBV30
D gene: TRBD2
clone size: .
CDR3 protein: CAWSAVGLAGGVQFF
CDR3 DNA: TGTGCCTGGAGCGCTGTCGGACTAGCGGGAGGTGTGCAGTTCTTC

J gene: TRBJ1-6
V gene: TRBV23-1
D gene: TRBD1
clone size: .
CDR3 protein: CASSRPGTGFSDSYNSPLHF
CDR3 DNA: TGCGCCAGCAGTCGCCCCGGGACAGGGTTTTCTGACTCCTATAATTCACCCCTCCACTTT

J gene: TRBJ1-2
V gene: TRBV6-5
D gene: .
clone size: .
CDR3 protein: CASSYAGYGYTF
CDR3 DNA: TGTGCCAGCAGTTATGCGGGCTATGGCTACACCTTC

J gene: TRBJ2-7
V gene: TRBV19
D gene: .
clone size: .
CDR3 protein: CASSIVGGAGEQYF
CDR3 DNA: TGTGCCAGTAGTATAGTTGGGGGAGCGGGCGAGCAGTACTTC

J gene: TRBJ2-6
V gene: TRBV30
D gene: .
clone size: once
CDR3 protein: CAWSGPRQGSPGANVLTF
CDR3 DNA: TGTGCCTGGAGTGGACCACGTCAGGGCTCCCCTGGGGCCAACGTCCTGACTTTC

J gene: TRBJ2-3
V gene: TRBV27
D gene: TRBD2
clone size: .
CDR3 protein: CASRFRGEGWNTQYF
CDR3 DNA: TGTGCCAGCAGGTTTCGGGGGGAAGGATGGAATACGCAGTATTTT

J gene: TRBJ1-3
V gene: TRBV9
D gene: TRBD1
clone size: .
CDR3 protein: CASSVQGAGNTIYF
CDR3 DNA: TGTGCCAGCAGCGTACAGGGGGCTGGAAACACCATATATTTT

J gene: TRBJ2-1
V gene: TRBV9
D gene: .
clone size: .
CDR3 protein: CASSVNFNSYNEQFF
CDR3 DNA: TGTGCCAGCAGCGTAAATTTCAACTCCTACAATGAGCAGTTCTTC

J gene: TRBJ1-5
V gene: TRBV19
D gene: .
clone size: .
CDR3 protein: CASSLRGGSNQPQHF
CDR3 DNA: TGTGCCAGTAGCCTTCGGGGAGGGAGCAATCAGCCCCAGCATTTT

J gene: TRBJ2-7
V gene: TRBV4-1
D gene: TRBD2
clone size: .
CDR3 protein: CASSQGLAEAYEQYF
CDR3 DNA: TGCGCCAGCAGCCAAGGACTAGCGGAAGCCTACGAGCAGTACTTC

J gene: TRBJ2-7
V gene: TRBV10-2
D gene: .
clone size: .
CDR3 protein: CASSQGLYEQYF
CDR3 DNA: TGCGCCAGCAGTCAGGGGTTGTACGAGCAGTACTTC

J gene: TRBJ1-4
V gene: TRBV24-1
D gene: .
clone size: .
CDR3 protein: CATSEGQGGEKLFF
CDR3 DNA: TGTGCCACCAGTGAAGGTCAGGGAGGGGAAAAACTGTTTTTT

J gene: TRBJ2-5
V gene: TRBV20-1
D gene: TRBD2
clone size: .
CDR3 protein: CSASTPSGGETQYF
CDR3 DNA: TGCAGTGCTAGTACCCCTAGCGGGGGAGAGACCCAGTACTTC

J gene: TRBJ2-7
V gene: TRBV4-1
D gene: .
clone size: .
CDR3 protein: CASSQVGRGYEQYF
CDR3 DNA: TGCGCCAGCAGCCAAGTCGGCAGGGGCTACGAGCAGTACTTC

J gene: TRBJ2-7
V gene: TRBV7-8
D gene: TRBD2
clone size: .
CDR3 protein: CASSLANELAGGPSGYF
CDR3 DNA: TGTGCCAGCAGCTTAGCAAACGAACTAGCGGGGGGACCGAGTGGGTACTTC

J gene: TRBJ1-6
V gene: TRBV3-1/TRBV3-2
D gene: TRBD1
clone size: .
CDR3 protein: CASSPHRGSSPLHF
CDR3 DNA: TGTGCCAGCAGCCCTCACAGGGGGTCCTCACCCCTCCACTTT

J gene: TRBJ2-5
V gene: TRBV7-3
D gene: .
clone size: .
CDR3 protein: CASSLSYQETQYF
CDR3 DNA: TGTGCCAGCAGCTTATCTTATCAAGAGACCCAGTACTTC

J gene: TRBJ1-1
V gene: TRBV19
D gene: TRBD1
clone size: once
CDR3 protein: CASSYRGTEAFF
CDR3 DNA: TGTGCCAGTTCTTACAGGGGAACTGAAGCTTTCTTT

J gene: TRBJ2-2
V gene: TRBV5-4
D gene: TRBD2
clone size: few
CDR3 protein: CASSLSVGLAGGGTGELFF
CDR3 DNA: TGTGCCAGCAGCTTGTCAGTAGGACTAGCGGGAGGAGGGACCGGGGAGCTGTTTTTT

J gene: TRBJ1-2
V gene: TRBV30
D gene: .
clone size: .
CDR3 protein: CAGAAGDTYGYTF
CDR3 DNA: TGTGCCGGGGCGGCAGGGGATACCTATGGCTACACCTTC

J gene: TRBJ2-1
V gene: TRBV7-2
D gene: .
clone size: .
CDR3 protein: CASWGVNEQFF
CDR3 DNA: TGTGCCAGCTGGGGGGTAAATGAGCAGTTCTTC

J gene: TRBJ2-3
V gene: TRBV19
D gene: .
clone size: .
CDR3 protein: CASSPPGTDTQYF
CDR3 DNA: TGTGCCAGTAGCCCCCCGGGCACAGATACGCAGTATTTT

J gene: TRBJ1-6
V gene: TRBV9
D gene: TRBD1
clone size: .
CDR3 protein: CASSEEGANSPLHF
CDR3 DNA: TGTGCCAGCAGCGAAGAGGGGGCTAATTCACCCCTCCACTTT

J gene: TRBJ2-3
V gene: TRBV28
D gene: TRBD2
clone size: .
CDR3 protein: CASSLSGGRISDTQYF
CDR3 DNA: TGTGCCAGCAGTTTATCTGGCGGGAGGATCTCAGATACGCAGTATTTT

J gene: TRBJ1-4
V gene: TRBV30
D gene: .
clone size: .
CDR3 protein: CAWSVRGEKLFF
CDR3 DNA: TGTGCCTGGAGTGTACGGGGGGAAAAACTGTTTTTT

J gene: TRBJ2-3
V gene: TRBV18
D gene: TRBD1
clone size: .
CDR3 protein: CASSPPGQGATDTQYF
CDR3 DNA: TGTGCCAGCTCACCACCGGGACAGGGGGCAACAGATACGCAGTATTTT

J gene: TRBJ1-6
V gene: TRBV6-5
D gene: TRBD1
clone size: .
CDR3 protein: CATRDRSSGASPLHF
CDR3 DNA: TGTGCCACCAGGGACAGGTCGAGTGGAGCTTCACCCCTCCACTTT

J gene: TRBJ2-7
V gene: TRBV6-2/TRBV6-3
D gene: .
clone size: .
CDR3 protein: CASSYSGTEGSYEQYF
CDR3 DNA: TGTGCCAGCAGTTACTCCGGGACGGAGGGATCCTACGAGCAGTACTTC

J gene: TRBJ1-4
V gene: TRBV5-6
D gene: .
clone size: .
CDR3 protein: CASSNARDGAEKLFF
CDR3 DNA: TGTGCCAGCAGCAATGCCAGGGATGGGGCTGAAAAACTGTTTTTT

J gene: TRBJ2-7
V gene: TRBV19
D gene: .
clone size: .
CDR3 protein: CASSIGGNSYEQYF
CDR3 DNA: TGTGCCAGTAGTATCGGGGGAAACTCCTACGAGCAGTACTTC

J gene: TRBJ2-1
V gene: TRBV5-1
D gene: TRBD1
clone size: .
CDR3 protein: CASSPGQAKEIFQFF
CDR3 DNA: TGCGCCAGCAGCCCGGGACAGGCTAAAGAAATTTTTCAGTTCTTC

J gene: TRBJ2-2
V gene: TRBV19
D gene: TRBD1
clone size: .
CDR3 protein: CASRTGQGGDTGELFF
CDR3 DNA: TGTGCCAGTAGGACTGGACAGGGTGGGGACACCGGGGAGCTGTTTTTT

J gene: TRBJ2-2
V gene: TRBV19
D gene: .
clone size: .
CDR3 protein: CASSTYQGKELFF
CDR3 DNA: TGTGCCAGTAGTACGTACCAGGGGAAGGAGCTGTTTTTT

J gene: TRBJ2-2
V gene: TRBV7-3
D gene: TRBD2
clone size: .
CDR3 protein: CASSLGLADGELFF
CDR3 DNA: TGTGCCAGCAGCCTGGGACTAGCGGACGGGGAGCTGTTTTTT

J gene: TRBJ2-3
V gene: TRBV5-4
D gene: .
clone size: .
CDR3 protein: CASSYTQGGGTQYF
CDR3 DNA: TGTGCCAGCAGCTACACCCAAGGAGGCGGTACGCAGTATTTT

J gene: TRBJ1-5
V gene: TRBV6-1
D gene: TRBD1
clone size: .
CDR3 protein: CASSEGGGPQPQHF
CDR3 DNA: TGTGCCAGCAGTGAAGGAGGGGGCCCTCAGCCCCAGCATTTT

J gene: TRBJ2-7
V gene: TRBV4-3
D gene: .
clone size: .
CDR3 protein: CASSQEPDRTLYEQYF
CDR3 DNA: TGCGCCAGCAGCCAAGAGCCCGACAGAACCCTCTACGAGCAGTACTTC

J gene: TRBJ1-1
V gene: TRBV9
D gene: .
clone size: .
CDR3 protein: CASSQGATSEAFF
CDR3 DNA: TGTGCCAGCAGCCAAGGGGCGACGTCTGAAGCTTTCTTT

J gene: TRBJ2-3
V gene: TRBV28
D gene: TRBD1
clone size: once
CDR3 protein: CATGSTGLGTDTQYF
CDR3 DNA: TGTGCCACCGGATCGACAGGGTTGGGGACAGATACGCAGTATTTT

J gene: TRBJ2-5
V gene: TRBV3-1/TRBV3-2
D gene: TRBD2
clone size: .
CDR3 protein: CASSQDWGTSGRKTQETQYF
CDR3 DNA: TGTGCCAGCAGCCAAGATTGGGGAACTAGCGGGAGGAAAACCCAAGAGACCCAGTACTTC

J gene: TRBJ2-1
V gene: TRBV9
D gene: .
clone size: few
CDR3 protein: CASSAAIPAYNEQFF
CDR3 DNA: TGTGCCAGCAGCGCTGCAATTCCAGCCTACAATGAGCAGTTCTTC

J gene: TRBJ1-1
V gene: TRBV27
D gene: .
clone size: .
CDR3 protein: CASSLFDSSNTEAFF
CDR3 DNA: TGTGCCAGCAGTTTATTTGACAGTTCGAACACTGAAGCTTTCTTT